This TCR beta chain was documented in a study of blood T cell repertoires in COVID-19. Whole-study context: There were acute and convalescent COVID-19 samples, and they came from the United States, Italy and Spain. PBMCs, B-cell-depleted T cells, or T cells were the source of the cDNA or gDNA that made up the material.

As handled by the study authors: Amplification of reference gene primers was used by the study to estimate nucleated cell counts. Sequenced by immunoSEQ multiplex PCR; TCRdb stores in-frame clones only, minus some. D and trimming were read from the DNA, whereas the V and J calls and clone size are those reported in that table. There are about 250,000 clones in the sample; roughly 87% occur only once, and 4% to 5% lies in the top ten. J was trimmed by 2 bases and V by 4 bases; bases with no gene match: 6. The CDR3 has 16 amino acids. Germline loops: CDR1 MNHNS, CDR2 SASEGT. The chain couples TRBV6-1 to TRBJ2-3; 10 nucleotides align to TRBD1. Sequencing input: peripheral blood. This clonotype was sampled from a middle-aged woman who had recovered from COVID-19. The DNA for the CDR3 is TGTGCCAGCAGTGGACAGGGGGCGGGACACACAGATACGCAGTATTTT. Translating gives CASSGQGAGHTDTQYF.